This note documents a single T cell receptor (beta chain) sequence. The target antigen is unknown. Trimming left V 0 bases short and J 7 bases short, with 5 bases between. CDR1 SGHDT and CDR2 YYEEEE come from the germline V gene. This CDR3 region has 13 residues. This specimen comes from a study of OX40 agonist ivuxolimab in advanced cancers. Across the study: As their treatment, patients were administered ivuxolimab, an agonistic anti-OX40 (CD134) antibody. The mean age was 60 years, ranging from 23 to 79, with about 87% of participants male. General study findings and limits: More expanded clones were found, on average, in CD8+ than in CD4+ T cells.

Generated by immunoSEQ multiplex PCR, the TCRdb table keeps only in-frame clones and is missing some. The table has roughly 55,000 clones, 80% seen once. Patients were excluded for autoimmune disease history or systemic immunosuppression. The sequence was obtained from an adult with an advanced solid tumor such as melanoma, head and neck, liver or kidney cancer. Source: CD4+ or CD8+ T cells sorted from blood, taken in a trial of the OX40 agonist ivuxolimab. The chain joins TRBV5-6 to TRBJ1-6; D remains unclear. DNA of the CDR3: TGTGCCAGCAGCTTGGACAGAAATTCACCCCTCCACTTT. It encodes CASSLDRNSPLHF.